Following are 27 T cell receptor beta chains from one sample sequenced in a study of monozygotic twins with inflammatory bowel disease. Using the 5' RACE reads, TCRdb records one entry per CDR3 protein without DNA. This specimen shows about 300,000 distinct CDR3 sequences; the ten leading clones hold roughly 5.8%. The sequenced sample consisted of blood. The receptors derive from a human donor with ulcerative colitis or Crohn's disease, or a healthy co-twin of an affected twin (not recorded which).

The chain employs TRBV6-5 and TRBJ1-1; TCRdb returns TRBD1, unconfirmable since there is no DNA. Germline V gene data show CDR1 as MNHEY and CDR2 as SVGAGI. The CDR3 is 12 residues long. The CDR3: CASSYSGAGEFF.

The chain has TRBV6-2 or TRBV6-3 and TRBJ1-3. The germline gives CDR1 MNHEY, CDR2 SVGEGT. The CDR3 runs 14 residues. The CDR3 loop is CASSYFDSGNTIYF.

The J gene is TRBJ2-1, the V gene TRBV10-1; there is no DNA to check the TCRdb D call of TRBD1. CDR3 length: 13 amino acids. In germline, CDR1 is WNHNN, CDR2 SYGVQD (reference sequence). CDR3 loop: CASSDFQGNEQFF.

The chain has TRBV12-3 or TRBV12-4 and TRBJ2-7. This CDR3 has 11 residues. The CDR3 sequence is CASSFGGESYF.

The V call is TRBV28, the J call TRBJ1-2; the TCRdb D gene call, TRBD1, has no DNA to confirm it. This CDR3 spans 17 amino acids. Germline V CDR1 and CDR2: MDHEN, SYDVKM. CDR3 amino acids: CASSPAGSGTVIGGYTF.

V is TRBV9 and J is TRBJ1-2. CDR3 length equals 12 residues. CDR1 is SGDLS, CDR2 YYNGEE, per germline. Here the CDR3 reads CASSVAYYGYTF.

V is TRBV29-1 and J is TRBJ2-3; the TCRdb call, TRBD1, lacks DNA for checking. The CDR3 consists of 14 residues. Germline V gene data show CDR1 as SQVTM and CDR2 as ANQGSEA. This chain's CDR3 is CSVSSQGARDTQYF.

The rearrangement uses TRBV5-4 and TRBJ2-3. Germline assignment: CDR1 SGHNT and CDR2 YYREEE (reference sequence). The CDR3 consists of 13 residues. CDR3 residues: CASSLSSWDTQYF.

The J gene is TRBJ2-1, the V gene TRBV2; TCRdb reports TRBD1, a call that lacks DNA to check it against. CDR3 length equals 16 residues. Germline CDR1 reads SNHLY; CDR2 reads FYNNEI. The CDR3 sequence: CASTQVWGSLYNEQFF.

CDR3: CASSASRGPADTQYF. V usage is TRBV6-1 and J usage is TRBJ2-3; TCRdb's D call, TRBD1, is unchecked because there is no DNA. The germline CDR1 and CDR2 sequences are MNHNS and SASEGT. The CDR3 has 15 residues.

This chain uses TRBV20-1 with TRBJ1-5; TCRdb designates TRBD1, a call that cannot be tested without DNA. This CDR3 is 17 amino acids long. Germline loops: CDR1 DFQATT, CDR2 SNEGSKA (reference sequence). The CDR3 loop is CSARGGTGNRSNQPQHF.

CDR3 sequence reads: CASRVTGVTYEQYF. The J gene is TRBJ2-7, the V gene TRBV12-3 or TRBV12-4; TCRdb calls TRBD1, which cannot be checked without DNA. There are 14 residues in the CDR3.

The chain couples TRBV7-2 to TRBJ2-7. The CDR3 is made up of 13 amino acids. Germline loops: CDR1 SGHTA, CDR2 FQGNSA. CDR3 loop: CTSSFIRSVEQYF.

This chain links TRBV12-3 or TRBV12-4 with TRBJ2-1; absent DNA, TCRdb's TRBD2 call cannot be checked. The CDR3 is 16 residues long. The CDR3 loop reads CASSQSPGRASNEQFF.

V usage is TRBV29-1 and J usage is TRBJ1-4. The CDR3 length is 13 residues. CDR1 and CDR2 from the germline V gene are SQVTM and ANQGSEA. The CDR3 sequence: CSVTLYTDEKLFF.

This chain connects TRBV6-5 to TRBJ2-3; TCRdb calls TRBD2, which cannot be checked without DNA. Germline V gene sequence: CDR1 MNHEY, CDR2 SVGAGI. The CDR3 is 13 residues long. The CDR3 reads CASSSGTVNTQYF.

This chain links TRBV5-4 with TRBJ2-7; as DNA is missing, the TRBD1 call by TCRdb cannot be tested. Germline CDR1 SGHNT, CDR2 YYREEE (reference sequence). The CDR3 runs 16 residues. The CDR3 here is CASRKAGTGVTYEQYF.

The chain recombines TRBV29-1 with TRBJ2-1; TCRdb calls TRBD1, which cannot be checked without DNA. This CDR3 is built from 16 residues. Germline CDR1 SQVTM, CDR2 ANQGSEA. This chain's CDR3 is CSVAPPGQGARHEQFF.

This rearrangement joins TRBV7-2 to TRBJ1-1; the TRBD1 assignment by TCRdb is unverifiable without DNA. Looked up from germline, CDR1 is SGHTA and CDR2 is FQGNSA. This CDR3 has 15 amino acids. The CDR3 loop is CASSLVGVANTEAFF.

This rearrangement joins TRBV20-1 to TRBJ2-3; TCRdb's D call, TRBD2, is unchecked because there is no DNA. The V gene's germline CDR1 is DFQATT and CDR2 SNEGSKA (reference sequence). This CDR3 contains 17 residues. CDR3 amino acids: CSAIQSGRGSVTDTQYF.

This CDR3 reads CASREGLAKNIQYF. The V and J genes are TRBV5-8 and TRBJ2-4. The CDR3 contains 14 residues. The germline V gene encodes CDR1 SGHTS and CDR2 YDEGEE. The full variable domain, completed using reference TRBV5-8 and TRBJ2-4, is EAGVTQSPTHLIKTRGQQATLRCSPISGHTSVYWYQQALGLGLQFLLWYDEGEERNRGNFPPRFSGRQFPNYSSELNVNALELEDSALYLCASREGLAKNIQYFGAGTRLSVL.

The V call is TRBV28, the J call TRBJ1-2; TCRdb proposes TRBD1, but this gene call is untestable without DNA. The CDR3 covers 15 residues. In germline, CDR1 is MDHEN, CDR2 SYDVKM. This CDR3 is CASSTTGTGNYGYTF.

The gene calls are TRBV5-1 and TRBJ2-1; TCRdb names TRBD2, which stays unverified in the absence of DNA. The CDR3 is made up of 16 amino acids. Germline V CDR1 and CDR2: SGHRS, YFSETQ. The CDR3 sequence is CASSLASGGGYNEQFF. The variable domain in full, with the rest retrieved from reference TRBV5-1 and TRBJ2-1, is KAGVTQTPRYLIKTRGQQVTLSCSPISGHRSVSWYQQTPGQGLQFLFEYFSETQRNKGNFPGRFSGRQFSNSRSEMNVSTLELGDSALYLCASSLASGGGYNEQFFGPGTRLTVL.

V usage is TRBV6-2 or TRBV6-3 and J usage is TRBJ2-7; TCRdb picks TRBD1, but there is no DNA to check that call. Germline V gene lookup returns CDR1 MNHEY and CDR2 SVGEGT. The CDR3 extends over 14 amino acids. CDR3 region: CASTGTGRSYEQYF.

The chain joins TRBV29-1 to TRBJ1-1. The CDR3 is 13 residues long. Germline V CDR1 and CDR2: SQVTM, ANQGSEA. This CDR3 is CSVEDPVNTEAFF.

The genes are TRBV7-2 and TRBJ2-7; TCRdb reports TRBD2, a call that lacks DNA to check it against. The germline V gene encodes CDR1 SGHTA and CDR2 FQGNSA. The CDR3 consists of 16 residues. This CDR3 is CASRLRWGTHSYEQYF.

The V gene is TRBV5-1, the J gene TRBJ2-7; with no DNA, the TCRdb D assignment of TRBD1 cannot be verified. Germline CDR1 reads SGHRS; CDR2 reads YFSETQ. This CDR3 has 14 residues. The CDR3 spells CASSSTVQAYEQYF.